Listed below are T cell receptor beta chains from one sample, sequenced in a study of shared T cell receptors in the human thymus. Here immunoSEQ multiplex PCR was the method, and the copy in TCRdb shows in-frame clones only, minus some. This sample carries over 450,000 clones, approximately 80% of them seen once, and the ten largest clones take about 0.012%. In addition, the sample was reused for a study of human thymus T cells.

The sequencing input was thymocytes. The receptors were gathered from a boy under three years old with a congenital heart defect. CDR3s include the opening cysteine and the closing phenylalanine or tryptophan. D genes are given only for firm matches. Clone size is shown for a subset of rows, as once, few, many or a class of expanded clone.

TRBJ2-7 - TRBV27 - TGTGCCAGCAGTCCCGACAGGAGCTCCTACGAGCAGTACTTC CASSPDRSSYEQYF
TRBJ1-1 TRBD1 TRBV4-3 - TGCGCCAGCAGCCCCAGGGGGCTTCACGCTGGAGCTTTCTTT CASSPRGLHAGAFF
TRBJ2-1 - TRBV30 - TGTGCCTGGAGTTTAACAGGCGATGAGCAGTTCTTC CAWSLTGDEQFF
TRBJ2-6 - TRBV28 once TGTGCCAGCACTTCAGGGTACGGGGCCAACGTCCTGACTTTC CASTSGYGANVLTF
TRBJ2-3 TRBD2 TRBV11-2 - TGTGCCAGCAGCTTAGGGCCTATAGCGGGAGGCACAGATACGCAGTATTTT CASSLGPIAGGTDTQYF
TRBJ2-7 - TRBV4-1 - TGCGCCAGCAGCCCCCAAAGTCCCTCAAAGGACAACGAGCAGTACTTC CASSPQSPSKDNEQYF
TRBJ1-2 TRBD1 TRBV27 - TGTGCCAGCAGTCCCGCGGACAGGGCCTCAAGCTATGGCTACACCTTC CASSPADRASSYGYTF
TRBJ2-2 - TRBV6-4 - TGTGCCAGCAGTGACAGGGAGCACACCGGGGAGCTGTTTTTT CASSDREHTGELFF
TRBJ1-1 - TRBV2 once TGTGCCAGCAGAAACAGGGAGTACGGGAACACTGAAGCTTTCTTT CASRNREYGNTEAFF
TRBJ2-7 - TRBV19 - TGTGCCAGTAGAAGGGGGACGAACTACGAGCAGTACTTC CASRRGTNYEQYF
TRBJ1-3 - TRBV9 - TGTGCCAGCAGCGTGGGGGCCCCCACAGTCGTGGGTTTCGGAAACACCATATATTTT CASSVGAPTVVGFGNTIYF
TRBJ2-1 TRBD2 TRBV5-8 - TGTGCCAGCAGCTTACCAAGAGGACTAGCGGGTGACTACAATGAGCAGTTCTTC CASSLPRGLAGDYNEQFF
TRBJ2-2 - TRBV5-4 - TGTGCCAGCAGCTTGTTTCAGGGAGGTAACACCGGGGAGCTGTTTTTT CASSLFQGGNTGELFF
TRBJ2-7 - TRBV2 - TGTGCCAGCAGTGGGGGGCAGGCCAAGACCTACGAGCAGTACTTC CASSGGQAKTYEQYF
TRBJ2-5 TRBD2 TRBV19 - TGTGCCAGTGGACTAGCGGGAGAGGAGACCCAGTACTTC CASGLAGEETQYF
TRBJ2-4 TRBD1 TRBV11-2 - TGTGCCAGCAGCTTAGGGGCCGTGGGGGACAGTAAAAACATTCAGTACTTC CASSLGAVGDSKNIQYF
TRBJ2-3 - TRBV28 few TGTGCCAGCAGCTCCCGGGGAGATACGCAGTATTTT CASSSRGDTQYF
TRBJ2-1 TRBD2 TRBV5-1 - TGCGCCAGCAGCAGTAGCGGGAGGGCCAGAGATGAGCAGTTCTTC CASSSSGRARDEQFF
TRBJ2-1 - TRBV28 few TGTGCCAGCAGTTTCGAGGTCGATCCCTCCTACAATGAGCAGTTCTTC CASSFEVDPSYNEQFF
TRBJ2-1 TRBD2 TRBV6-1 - TGTGCCAGCAGTGAAAAGGACGAGGGACGCCGGGGGGTGAAGCAGTTCTTC CASSEKDEGRRGVKQFF
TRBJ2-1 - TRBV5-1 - TGCGCCAGCAGCGGGGGGTGGAATGAGCAGTTCTTC CASSGGWNEQFF
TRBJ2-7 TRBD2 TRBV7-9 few TGTGCCAGCAGCCCCGGGACTAGCGGCTCCTACGAGCAGTACTTC CASSPGTSGSYEQYF
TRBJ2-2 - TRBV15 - TGTGCCACCAGCAGAGATCCGACAGAAACGAACACCGGGGAGCTGTTTTTT CATSRDPTETNTGELFF
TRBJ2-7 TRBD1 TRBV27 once TGTGCCAGCAGTTTACCCGGGACAGGGAACGAGCAGTACTTC CASSLPGTGNEQYF
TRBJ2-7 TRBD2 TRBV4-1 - TGCGCCAGCAGCCAGGGGACTAGCGGGGATTACGAGCAGTACTTC CASSQGTSGDYEQYF